A selection of T cell receptor beta chains follows, all from one sample in a study of T cells in Graves' hyperthyroidism and ophthalmopathy. TCRdb re-analysed the multiplex PCR reads in MiXCR, keeping a single row per CDR3 protein. The sample comprises around 440,000 distinct CDR3 sequences, 15% to 18% of which are singletons, and roughly 14% rests with the top ten. Sequenced sample: blood. The receptors here all came from a woman under 30 with Graves' hyperthyroidism. CDR3s include the opening cysteine and the closing phenylalanine or tryptophan. D genes are given only for firm matches. Not every row has a clone size; where given, it reads once, few, many or a size class.

TRBJ2-5 | TRBV5-1 | many | TRBD2 | TGCGCCAGCAGCTTGCAGCAGGGACTACCCCTTCAAGAGACCCAGTACTTC | CASSLQQGLPLQETQYF
TRBJ1-2 | TRBV18 | many | NA | TGTGCCAGCTCACCAGGAGGGATTAGGGGCTACACCTTC | CASSPGGIRGYTF
TRBJ1-4 | TRBV5-1 | NA | NA | TGCGCCAGCAGCTTGTATCACACAGGGCCCCCTGAAAAACTGTTTTTT | CASSLYHTGPPEKLFF
TRBJ1-2 | TRBV28 | many | TRBD1 | TGTGCCAGCAGTTTATTGGGGGACAGTTATGGCTACACCTTC | CASSLLGDSYGYTF
TRBJ1-1 | TRBV5-1 | many | TRBD1 | TGCGCCAGCAGCCTCGGGACAGGGGGGAGGAACACTGAAGCTTTCTTT | CASSLGTGGRNTEAFF
TRBJ2-1 | TRBV6-1 | many | NA | TGTGCCAGCAGTCCCACAAGGGGCCGGAACAATGAGCAGTTCTTC | CASSPTRGRNNEQFF
TRBJ1-2 | TRBV3-1 | NA | NA | TGTGCCAGCAGCCAAAAAGCGGGAGGGTACACCTTC | CASSQKAGGYTF
TRBJ2-5 | TRBV6-5 | NA | NA | TGTGCCAGCAGTTACGGTGGGGGTCCTCAAGAGACCCAGTACTTC | CASSYGGGPQETQYF
TRBJ2-2 | TRBV12-3/TRBV12-4 | NA | TRBD2 | TGTGCCAGCAGCCTCAGACTAGCCCGAAACGGCGGGGAGCTGTTTTTT | CASSLRLARNGGELFF
TRBJ1-2 | TRBV14 | NA | NA | TGTGCCAGCAGCGGGGGATTCAACTATGGCTACACCTTC | CASSGGFNYGYTF